A single sample is the source of the 32 T cell receptor beta chains below, sequenced in a study of blood T cell repertoires in COVID-19. Generated by immunoSEQ multiplex PCR, the TCRdb table keeps only in-frame clones and is missing some. The table has roughly 200,000 clones, approximately 86% seen once. What was sequenced was peripheral blood. The origin of the receptors is a man between 60 and 75 years old with acute or convalescent COVID-19.

This clone was found a few times. The rearrangement uses TRBV7-8 and TRBJ2-7, with 9 positions matching TRBD1. The CDR3 covers 15 residues. V trimming: 2 bases; J trimming: 1 base; junction bases outside the gene matches: 3. Germline CDR1 is SGHVS and CDR2 is FQNEAQ. The CDR3 loop is CASSLTGTGSYEQYF. DNA for the CDR3: TGTGCCAGCAGCTTAACCGGGACAGGGTCCTACGAGCAGTACTTC.

This clone was seen just once. V gene TRBV5-1 combines with J gene TRBJ1-4, with D hard to call. Germline-derived CDR1 and CDR2 are SGHRS and YFSETQ. The CDR3 spans 13 residues. V was shortened by 4 bases and J by 8 bases, with 12 bases between the two germline ends. CDR3 sequence (DNA): TGCGCCAGCAGCAGCGGGCCGGGGGAAAAACTGTTTTTT. Residues: CASSSGPGEKLFF.

The rearrangement links TRBV5-5 to TRBJ2-2; perhaps TRBD1 as D (6 bases). The germline V gene encodes CDR1 SGHKS and CDR2 YYEKEE (reference sequence). V was shortened by 4 bases and J by 7 bases, with 14 bases between the two germline ends. The CDR3 covers 14 residues. This CDR3 is CASSAPRDNGELFF. The CDR3 nucleotides read TGTGCCAGCAGCGCCCCTCGGGACAACGGGGAGCTGTTTTTT. The full variable domain, its missing parts supplied by reference TRBV5-5 and TRBJ2-2, is DAGVTQSPTHLIKTRGQQVTLRCSPISGHKSVSWYQQVLGQGPQFIFQYYEKEERGRGNFPDRFSARQFPNYSSELNVNALLLGDSALYLCASSAPRDNGELFFGEGSRLTVL.

The chain combines TRBV5-5 with TRBJ2-3; 11 positions match TRBD2. This CDR3 is 19 amino acids long. Germline V lookup: CDR1 SGHKS, CDR2 YYEKEE (reference sequence). J was trimmed by 0 bases and V by 6 bases; bases with no gene match: 15. The CDR3 nucleotides read TGTGCCAGCAAAAGGTGGGGGACTAGCGGATTTACTAGCACAGATACGCAGTATTTT. As protein: CASKRWGTSGFTSTDTQYF.

The chain is built from TRBV11-2 and TRBJ1-3, with 8 bases aligning to TRBD1. V lost 5 bases and J lost 7; bases outside the gene matches: 10. The length of the CDR3 is 15 residues. Germline CDR1 SGHAT, CDR2 FQNNGV. This CDR3 reads CASSLRAGGMNTIYF. DNA of the CDR3: TGTGCCAGCAGCCTTCGGGCAGGGGGCATGAACACCATATATTTT.

The chain recombines TRBV5-8 with TRBJ2-3; 8 bases agree with TRBD1. The CDR3 runs 15 residues. J gave up 6 bases and V 0 bases, and 6 bases lay outside the gene matches. Germline V gene data show CDR1 as SGHTS and CDR2 as YDEGEE. The CDR3 DNA reads as TGTGCCAGCAGCTTGGGGACAGGGTTATTGGATACGCAGTATTTT. As protein: CASSLGTGLLDTQYF.

V gene TRBV27 combines with J gene TRBJ2-7; weak D call: TRBD1 (6 bases). CDR1 and CDR2 from the germline V gene are MNHEY and SMNVEV (reference sequence). Deletions cut 4 bases from V and 0 bases from J, with 10 bases between. This CDR3 contains 14 residues. CDR3 region: CASSSTGASYEQYF. CDR3 DNA sequence: TGTGCCAGCAGTTCGACAGGAGCCTCCTACGAGCAGTACTTC.

The J gene is TRBJ1-5, the V gene TRBV10-3, with D perhaps matching TRBD1 (6 bases). From germline, CDR1 is ENHRY and CDR2 SYGVKD. The CDR3 covers 17 residues. V was cut by 0 bases and J by 2 bases, with 14 bases left in between. CDR3 residues: CAISESGGPGGNQPQHF. The DNA of the CDR3 is TGTGCCATCAGTGAGTCCGGGGGGCCAGGGGGCAATCAGCCCCAGCATTTT.

This clone has a handful of counts. The chain carries TRBV12-5 and TRBJ1-4; maybe TRBD1 (5 bases). V was clipped by 3 bases and J by 8 bases, with 13 bases between them. CDR1 is LGHNT and CDR2 is FRNRAP in the germline V gene. This CDR3 contains 14 residues. This CDR3 reads CASGFGWGREKLFF. CDR3 DNA: TGTGCTAGTGGTTTTGGTTGGGGCCGGGAAAAACTGTTTTTT.

Only one count was recorded for this clone. The chain is built from TRBV7-3 and TRBJ2-5; 10 bases agree with TRBD1. After removal of 6 bases from V and 5 bases from J, the junction contained 15 bases not matched to a gene. The length of the CDR3 is 17 residues. Germline V gene sequence: CDR1 SGHTA, CDR2 FQGTGA. The CDR3 reads CASSRGTGVGGRETQYF. CDR3 in DNA: TGTGCCAGCAGTCGAGGGACAGGGGTTGGGGGCAGGGAGACCCAGTACTTC.

The V call is TRBV12-3 or TRBV12-4, the J call TRBJ1-5; no reliable D call. The CDR3 contains 12 residues. The V gene lost 8 bases and the J gene lost 6 bases, with 11 bases spanning the gap. The CDR3 DNA reads TGTGCCAGCCGGCCTCCGGGTCAGCCCCAGCATTTT. Amino acids: CASRPPGQPQHF.

The chain joins TRBV21-1 to TRBJ2-1; TRBD2, as called in the table, went unchecked against the DNA. TRBV21-1 is an annotated pseudogene. This CDR3 region has 15 residues. CDR3: CASTKGGGTHNEQFF. For the CDR3, the DNA is TGTGCCAGCACTAAGGGCGGGGGGACTCACAATGAGCAGTTCTTC.

V gene TRBV6-4 combines with J gene TRBJ1-1; TRBD1 is a possible D gene (5 bases). The CDR3 runs 14 residues. V lost 2 bases, J lost 10 bases, and 17 bases lay in between. CDR1 is MRHNA and CDR2 is SNTAGT in the germline V gene. The CDR3, as DNA: TGTGCCAGCAGTGACCACGTTGGGGCTTCAAGAGCTTTCTTT. This codes for CASSDHVGASRAFF.

The genes are TRBV9 and TRBJ1-3, with D tentatively TRBD1 (6 bases). CDR3 size: 17 residues. V was clipped by 4 bases and J by 0 bases, with 17 bases between them. Germline V lookup: CDR1 SGDLS, CDR2 YYNGEE. The CDR3 coding sequence is TGTGCCAGCAGCAGAGGGACACTCGGGCCCTCTGGAAACACCATATATTTT. Translating it yields CASSRGTLGPSGNTIYF.

The chain carries TRBV30 and TRBJ1-5; D is perhaps TRBD1 (5 bases). Germline V gene sequence: CDR1 GTSNPN, CDR2 SVGIG (reference sequence). V gave up 0 bases and J gave up 4 bases, with 19 bases separating them. This CDR3 spans 17 amino acids. The CDR3 loop is CAWSVLWGGEKNQPQHF. Here the CDR3 DNA reads TGTGCCTGGAGTGTATTGTGGGGGGGAGAGAAAAATCAGCCCCAGCATTTT.

This sequence joins TRBV10-1 and TRBJ2-7, with a weak D call TRBD1 (6 bases). V lost 4 bases and J 4 bases, leaving 17 bases between the germline ends. The germline CDR1 and CDR2 sequences are WNHNN and SYGVQD (reference sequence). The CDR3 runs 15 residues. DNA for the CDR3: TGCGCCAGCAGTGCGGTTGGCAGGGGTAAGTACGAGCAGTACTTC. Translation gives CASSAVGRGKYEQYF.

The gene calls are TRBV27 and TRBJ2-7; 8 nucleotides agree with TRBD1. J was trimmed by 3 bases and V by 3 bases; bases with no gene match: 1. Germline CDR1 is MNHEY and CDR2 is SMNVEV (reference sequence). The CDR3 sequence is 13 residues long. CDR3 bases: TGTGCCAGCAGTTTCGACAGGGGCTACGAGCAGTACTTC. Its protein is CASSFDRGYEQYF.

The chain joins TRBV9 to TRBJ1-1, with 8 bases lining up with TRBD1. J gave up 7 bases and V 3 bases, and 14 bases lay outside the gene matches. Germline CDR1 is SGDLS and CDR2 is YYNGEE. The CDR3 is 16 amino acids. This chain's CDR3 is CASSAPTGVHQDEAFF. CDR3 bases: TGTGCCAGCAGCGCCCCGACAGGGGTGCACCAGGATGAAGCTTTCTTT.

In regard to this clone: The sample holds other DNA sequences that translate to the same CDR3. The chain employs TRBV2 and TRBJ1-1; D remains unclear. Germline CDR1 and CDR2: SNHLY and FYNNEI. V shed 3 bases and J shed 5 bases, with 10 bases lying between them. The CDR3 is 13 residues long. CDR3 loop: CASSEVGGTEAFF. CDR3 DNA: TGTGCCAGCAGTGAGGTAGGAGGGACTGAAGCTTTCTTT.

CDR3 bases: TGTGCCAGCAAATGGGGCAGGGACACTGAAGCTTTCTTT. Amino acid sequence: CASKWGRDTEAFF. This sequence joins TRBV27 and TRBJ1-1, with D possibly matching TRBD1 (5 bases). CDR1 and CDR2 from the germline V gene are MNHEY and SMNVEV (reference sequence). Trimming stripped 7 bases from V and 3 bases from J, with 12 bases between. This CDR3 contains 13 residues.

The J gene is TRBJ1-5, the V gene TRBV6-1, with no clear D. This CDR3 has 14 amino acids. The V gene lost 1 base and the J gene lost 6 bases, with 10 bases spanning the gap. CDR1 and CDR2 from the germline V gene are MNHNS and SASEGT. The CDR3 coding sequence is TGTGCCAGCAGTGAAGACAGATCCGGTCAGCCCCAGCATTTT. Encoded protein: CASSEDRSGQPQHF.

The chain combines TRBV12-2 with TRBJ2-5; the table gives TRBD2 as D, unverified against the DNA. TRBV12-2 is a listed pseudogene. CDR3 length equals 16 residues. CDR3: CASRMTSGVRRETQYF. The CDR3 nucleotides read TGTGCAAGTCGCATGACTAGCGGGGTGCGGCGAGAGACCCAGTACTTC.

This clone came up a few times. J is TRBJ1-6 and V is TRBV28, with D perhaps TRBD1 (6 bases). Germline loops: CDR1 MDHEN, CDR2 SYDVKM. The CDR3 runs to 15 residues. Trimming pared 4 bases from V and 7 bases from J, leaving 14 bases between. The CDR3 region is CASSSNRDKNSPLHF. CDR3 sequence (DNA): TGTGCCAGCAGTTCCAACCGGGACAAAAATTCACCCCTCCACTTT.

This chain joins TRBV15 and TRBJ2-1; D is possibly TRBD2 (7 bases). The germline CDR1 and CDR2 sequences are LNHNV and YYDKDF (reference sequence). The CDR3 runs to 14 residues. The germline V and J ends were trimmed by 1 base and 6 bases, with 10 bases remaining between them. Here the CDR3 DNA reads TGTGCCACCAGCAGAGGGGCGGGGGCCAATGAGCAGTTCTTC. It codes for CATSRGAGANEQFF. Combining the CDR3 with reference TRBV15 and TRBJ2-1 gives the whole variable domain DAMVIQNPRYQVTQFGKPVTLSCSQTLNHNVMYWYQQKSSQAPKLLFHYYDKDFNNEADTPDNFQSRRPNTSFCFLDIRSPGLGDTAMYLCATSRGAGANEQFFGPGTRLTVL.

The V and J genes are TRBV5-6 and TRBJ1-5, with D maybe TRBD1 (6 bases). Trimming took 0 bases from V and 5 from J, leaving 12 bases between them. The CDR3 consists of 15 residues. Germline V gene data show CDR1 as SGHDT and CDR2 as YYEEEE. The CDR3 here is CASSLGQVWDQPQHF. The CDR3 coding sequence is TGTGCCAGCAGCTTGGGACAGGTCTGGGATCAGCCCCAGCATTTT. Looking up the rest from reference TRBV5-6 and TRBJ1-5 gives the full variable domain: DAGVTQSPTHLIKTRGQQVTLRCSPKSGHDTVSWYQQALGQGPQFIFQYYEEEERQRGNFPDRFSGHQFPNYSSELNVNALLLGDSALYLCASSLGQVWDQPQHFGDGTRLSIL.

The V and J genes are TRBV27 and TRBJ2-2, with unresolved D. Germline V gene sequence: CDR1 MNHEY, CDR2 SMNVEV (reference sequence). V was clipped by 6 bases and J by 6 bases, with 8 bases between them. The CDR3 is 12 residues long. The CDR3 sequence: CASSRRPGELFF. The CDR3, as DNA: TGTGCCAGCAGCAGGCGTCCCGGGGAGCTGTTTTTT.

The chain carries TRBV18 and TRBJ1-3; D perhaps matches TRBD1 (5 bases). CDR1 and CDR2 (germline): KGHSH, LQKENI. V lost 2 bases and J 1 base, leaving 12 bases between the germline ends. CDR3 length: 16 residues. The CDR3 protein is CASSPDGGISGNTIYF. CDR3 sequence (DNA): TGTGCCAGCTCACCAGACGGGGGAATTTCTGGAAACACCATATATTTT.

The rearrangement links TRBV11-2 to TRBJ2-5; 9 positions match TRBD2. In germline, CDR1 is SGHAT, CDR2 FQNNGV. With 5 bases clipped from V and 2 bases from J, the junction kept 6 bases outside the gene matches. The length of the CDR3 is 15 residues. The chain's CDR3 is CASSPLAGQQETQYF. CDR3 bases: TGTGCCAGCAGCCCGCTAGCGGGACAGCAAGAGACCCAGTACTTC. Supplemented by reference TRBV11-2 and TRBJ2-5, the full variable domain reads EAGVAQSPRYKIIEKRQSVAFWCNPISGHATLYWYQQILGQGPKLLIQFQNNGVVDDSQLPKDRFSAERLKGVDSTLKIQPAKLEDSAVYLCASSPLAGQQETQYFGPGTRLLVL.

The V and J genes are TRBV19 and TRBJ1-1; D not certain. This CDR3 contains 14 residues. CDR1 and CDR2 from the germline V gene are LNHDA and SQIVND (reference sequence). With 1 base removed from V and 10 bases from J, the gap between germline ends came to 16 bases. The CDR3 bases are TGTGCCAGTAGTATAGGGAGAGGAAGGGAGGTAGCTTTCTTT. Translated, it gives CASSIGRGREVAFF.

The rearrangement joins TRBV18 to TRBJ2-1; D perhaps matches TRBD2 (6 bases). V was cut by 3 bases and J by 6 bases, with 9 bases left in between. Germline V gives CDR1 KGHSH, CDR2 LQKENI. The CDR3 runs to 13 residues. The CDR3, as DNA: TGTGCCAGCTCACCTTGGGACTCCAATGAGCAGTTCTTC. Protein: CASSPWDSNEQFF.

The chain recombines TRBV28 with TRBJ1-1; D remains unclear. CDR3 length: 15 amino acids. V was clipped by 2 bases and J by 4 bases, with 14 bases between them. Per germline, CDR1 MDHEN and CDR2 SYDVKM. Written as DNA, the CDR3 is TGTGCCAGCAGTTTACGAACCGCTTGGAGCACTGAAGCTTTCTTT. Translating gives CASSLRTAWSTEAFF.

This chain joins TRBV28 and TRBJ2-7; 9 bases align to TRBD1. V was clipped by 6 bases and J by 3 bases; unmatched bases: 9. Per the germline V gene, CDR1 is MDHEN and CDR2 is SYDVKM. CDR3 length: 15 residues. CDR3: CASRRDRGFRYEQYF. CDR3 in DNA: TGTGCCAGCAGGCGAGACAGGGGGTTTCGCTACGAGCAGTACTTC.